This section outlines one T cell receptor (beta chain) sequence together with its context. The antigen is unknown. From germline, CDR1 is MNHEY and CDR2 SVGAGI. The CDR3 consists of 15 residues. The trim removed 5 bases at V and 2 bases at J, leaving 6 bases unmatched. This record comes from a study of cytomegalovirus exposure and HLA in healthy donors. Study summary: Genetic ancestry analysis placed under 90% of the 398 donors that were genotyped in the Caucasian-associated cluster. General observations from the study: Rare sequences made up most TCRs, while some public TCRs were found in many donors. Confirmation was obtained in vitro that three CMV-associated chains are specific for CMV antigens.

The PCR had 60 Vbeta and 13 Jbeta primers. Sequencing was performed with immunoSEQ multiplex PCR; in TCRdb, only in-frame clones are kept and a portion is missing. Of approximately 140,000 clones in the sample, nearly 80% were seen once. The source is a middle-aged man in good health and CMV-seropositive. Sequencing was performed on PBMCs. The rearrangement uses TRBV6-5 and TRBJ1-5; 7 bases align to TRBD1. The CDR3 bases are TGTGCCAGCAGTCGACAGGGAGTAGGCAATCAGCCCCAGCATTTT. The encoded protein is CASSRQGVGNQPQHF.